This is a list of T cell receptor beta chains from one sample in a study of blood T cell repertoires in COVID-19. This table comes from immunoSEQ multiplex PCR, and its TCRdb copy is limited to in-frame clones, with some not included. The repertoire holds approximately 300,000 clones, with 90% as singletons. The sample was peripheral blood. These receptors were taken from a woman aged 40 to 50 with COVID-19, enrolled during active disease. CDR3s include the opening cysteine and the closing phenylalanine or tryptophan. A D gene is named only where the DNA matches it firmly. Part of the rows lack a size; the others show once, few, many or a class for expanded clones.

size | J | V | D | DNA | CDR3
- | TRBJ2-5 | TRBV19 | - | TGTGCCAGTAGTATGGGGACTGTACAAGAGACCCAGTACTTC | CASSMGTVQETQYF
- | TRBJ2-3 | TRBV5-1 | - | TGCGCCAGCAGCTTGGACCCGGGAGGCACAGATACGCAGTATTTT | CASSLDPGGTDTQYF
- | TRBJ2-5 | TRBV7-2 | - | TGTGCCAGCAGCTTAGCGGGACTTTTTAACCTGGGGGGTCAAGAGACCCAGTACTTC | CASSLAGLFNLGGQETQYF
- | TRBJ2-1 | TRBV7-8 | - | TGTGCCAGCAGCTTAAGCGCTATTACCTACAATGAGCAGTTCTTC | CASSLSAITYNEQFF
once | TRBJ1-1 | TRBV6-5 | - | TGTGCCAGCAGTTACTCGTCAGGGGATAAAGCTTTCTTT | CASSYSSGDKAFF
- | TRBJ2-7 | TRBV2 | - | TGTGCCAGCAGTGAGTATGCGTACGAGCAGTACTTC | CASSEYAYEQYF
- | TRBJ1-1 | TRBV4-1 | TRBD1 | TGCGCCAGCAGCCATCACAGGGGGAACACTGAAGCTTTCTTT | CASSHHRGNTEAFF
- | TRBJ2-3 | TRBV27 | - | TGTGCCAGCAGTTTAGGGGGGACAGATACGCAGTATTTT | CASSLGGTDTQYF
few | TRBJ1-1 | TRBV5-1 | TRBD1 | TGCGCCAGCAGCCAGGGACAGGGATGGACTGAAGCTTTCTTT | CASSQGQGWTEAFF
- | TRBJ1-3 | TRBV28 | - | TGTGCCAGCAGTTTCAGAGGGTCTGGAAACACCATATATTTT | CASSFRGSGNTIYF
- | TRBJ2-1 | TRBV27 | TRBD2 | TGTGCCAGCAGTTTAGGGACTAGCGGGCCCTACAATGAGCAGTTCTTC | CASSLGTSGPYNEQFF
- | TRBJ2-5 | TRBV5-1 | TRBD1 | TGCGCCAGCAGCTTGGGGTCCAGGGGGCAAGAGACCCAGTACTTC | CASSLGSRGQETQYF
- | TRBJ2-3 | TRBV18 | TRBD2 | TGTGCCAGCCAAAAAGCGGGGAAGGTTATAGATACGCAGTATTTT | CASQKAGKVIDTQYF
- | TRBJ2-7 | TRBV3-1/TRBV3-2 | TRBD1 | TGTGCCAGCAGCCACGGCGGGACAGGGGGCTACGAGCAGTACTTC | CASSHGGTGGYEQYF
- | TRBJ1-1 | TRBV6-5 | - | TGTGCCAGCAGGCCGAGACAGACGAACACTGAAGCTTTCTTT | CASRPRQTNTEAFF
- | TRBJ1-1 | TRBV7-9 | - | TGTGCCAGCAGCTTAGACAGGTGGGGTTCTACTGAAGCTTTCTTT | CASSLDRWGSTEAFF
- | TRBJ1-3 | TRBV4-3 | - | TGCGCCAGCAGCCAAGTACCGGGACTAACTGGAAACACCATATATTTT | CASSQVPGLTGNTIYF
- | TRBJ2-7 | TRBV12-3/TRBV12-4 | TRBD2 | TGTGCCAGCCTGTTAGCGGGGGGGCTCGAGCAGTACTTC | CASLLAGGLEQYF
- | TRBJ1-6 | TRBV27 | - | TGTGCCAGTACTTTCCGGGGGAACAATTCACCCCTCCACTTT | CASTFRGNNSPLHF
- | TRBJ1-1 | TRBV29-1 | TRBD1 | TGCAGCGTTGAAACCCGGACAGGGAACACTGAAGCTTTCTTT | CSVETRTGNTEAFF
- | TRBJ1-5 | TRBV3-1/TRBV3-2 | TRBD1 | TGTGCCAGCAGCCAAGGACAGGGCATCAATCAGCCCCAGCATTTT | CASSQGQGINQPQHF
- | TRBJ2-2 | TRBV27 | TRBD2 | TGTGCCAGCAGTTACGGGAGGGGCACGAACACCGGGGAGCTGTTTTTT | CASSYGRGTNTGELFF